This record concerns one T cell receptor beta chain sequence. Its target is not known. Compared with germline, one end of the junction differs, possibly owing to a read error. Used for diagnoses were clinical symptoms, serum thyroxine and TRAb, thyroid ultrasound and orbital computed tomography. This sample was included in a study of T cells in Graves' hyperthyroidism and ophthalmopathy. General study findings and limits: Most thyroid-expanded clonotypes above 0.001 were also found in blood. Stable hyperthyroidism and ophthalmopathy were separated using 13 V-J signatures. Before onset, ophthalmopathy was predicted by the model a median about 6.2 months earlier.

Amplification yielded TCR beta CDR3 regions, with RNA transcripts as the source. An initial round of RT-PCR targeting the TCR CDR3 relied on the HTBI primer set. TCRdb re-called the multiplex PCR reads through MiXCR, storing one row per CDR3 protein. This table holds about 500,000 distinct CDR3 sequences, 40% to 50% found once. Germline-derived CDR1 and CDR2 are LNHNV and YYDKDF (reference sequence). This CDR3 has 14 residues. V is TRBV15 and J is TRBJ2-5; D not resolved. This sequence was found in an adult woman with Graves' disease, either hyperthyroidism or ophthalmopathy (not recorded which). The sequencing sample was made of peripheral blood or thyroid tissue (not recorded which). The DNA of the CDR3 is TGTGCCAGCAGCGAGAGGCAGATCCAAGAGACCCAGTACTTC. Translating gives CASSERQIQETQYF.